The rows below give T cell receptor beta chains drawn from one sample of a study of blood T cell repertoires in COVID-19. The protocol was immunoSEQ multiplex PCR, while the TCRdb copy is restricted to in-frame clones and leaves out a portion. The sample shows about 160,000 clones, about 90% of them seen only once. Input material: peripheral blood. The receptors here all came from a man aged 30 to 45 with COVID-19, enrolled during active disease. CDR3s include the opening cysteine and the closing phenylalanine or tryptophan. D genes are given only for firm matches. Only part of the rows carry a size: once, few, many, or a class if the clone is expanded.

cdr3_aa cdr3_nt j_call d_call clone_size cdr3_length v_call
CASSLAPGGSGANVLTF TGTGCCAGCAGCTTAGCGCCAGGGGGCTCTGGGGCCAACGTCCTGACTTTC TRBJ2-6 TRBD1 few 17 TRBV7-8
CASSLGGPVSGRGYGYTF TGTGCCAGCAGCTTAGGGGGCCCCGTGTCAGGGAGGGGCTATGGCTACACCTTC TRBJ1-2 NA few 18 TRBV13
CASRHPGSRSYNEQFF TGTGCCAGCAGACACCCCGGGAGCCGCTCCTACAATGAGCAGTTCTTC TRBJ2-1 NA once 16 TRBV7-2
CASSLDLEIYGYTF TGTGCCAGCAGCTTAGATTTGGAGATTTATGGCTACACCTTC TRBJ1-2 NA NA 14 TRBV11-2
CASSQTGVNTGELFF TGCGCCAGCAGCCAAACAGGGGTGAACACCGGGGAGCTGTTTTTT TRBJ2-2 TRBD1 NA 15 TRBV4-1
CASSTAFIGDEQFF TGTGCCAGTAGTACCGCCTTTATAGGGGATGAGCAGTTCTTC TRBJ2-1 NA NA 14 TRBV19
CASRGGSYEQYF TGTGCCAGCCGAGGAGGCTCCTACGAGCAGTACTTC TRBJ2-7 NA NA 12 TRBV11-1
CASSPDRGRPYSNQPQHF TGTGCCAGTAGTCCGGACAGGGGCCGACCTTATAGCAATCAGCCCCAGCATTTT TRBJ1-5 TRBD1 NA 18 TRBV19
CASSVAGTSGRDEQFF TGTGCCAGCAGCGTAGCCGGGACTAGCGGCAGAGATGAGCAGTTCTTC TRBJ2-1 TRBD2 NA 16 TRBV9
CASSQDSPDRVTYNEQFF TGCGCCAGCAGCCAAGATTCACCGGACAGGGTTACCTACAATGAGCAGTTCTTC TRBJ2-1 TRBD1 NA 18 TRBV4-3
CASTQTGHNSPLHF TGTGCCAGTACCCAGACAGGTCATAATTCACCCCTCCACTTT TRBJ1-6 NA NA 14 TRBV19
CATSRGGTTGELFF TGTGCCACCAGCAGGGGGGGGACCACCGGGGAGCTGTTTTTT TRBJ2-2 TRBD2 NA 14 TRBV15
CASSLNSEQYF TGTGCCAGCAGTTTGAACAGCGAGCAGTACTTC TRBJ2-7 NA NA 11 TRBV12-3/TRBV12-4
CASSIGVVQARNEKLFF TGTGCCAGTAGTATCGGTGTAGTACAGGCCAGGAATGAAAAACTGTTTTTT TRBJ1-4 NA NA 17 TRBV19
CASSYGLAGVETQYF TGTGCCAGCAGTTACGGACTAGCGGGAGTGGAGACCCAGTACTTC TRBJ2-5 TRBD2 NA 15 TRBV6-2/TRBV6-3
CASSLISGTDTQYF TGTGCCAGCAGCTTAATTTCAGGCACAGATACGCAGTATTTT TRBJ2-3 NA NA 14 TRBV7-3
CASSFRLNSRLPGEQYF TGTGCCAGCAGCTTTCGCCTAAACTCCCGGCTGCCGGGCGAGCAGTACTTC TRBJ2-7 NA NA 17 TRBV5-6
CSVAQGLGNIQYF TGCAGCGTTGCACAGGGGTTAGGGAACATTCAGTACTTC TRBJ2-4 TRBD1 NA 13 TRBV29-1
CASSYVNLSGEQYF TGTGCCAGCAGTTACGTGAACCTCTCGGGCGAGCAGTACTTC TRBJ2-7 NA NA 14 TRBV6-2/TRBV6-3
CASSLRGGGNTIYF TGTGCCAGCAGTTTAAGGGGAGGGGGAAACACCATATATTTT TRBJ1-3 NA NA 14 TRBV27
CASSQGQGKGYYGYTF TGTGCCAGCTCACAGGGACAGGGGAAGGGATACTATGGCTACACCTTC TRBJ1-2 TRBD1 NA 16 TRBV18
CASSQVGGVWPQHF TGCGCCAGCAGCCAAGTTGGAGGGGTGTGGCCCCAGCATTTT TRBJ1-5 NA NA 14 TRBV4-1
CASSTGSEQFF TGTGCCAGCAGTACAGGGAGTGAGCAGTTCTTC TRBJ2-1 NA NA 11 TRBV12-3/TRBV12-4
CATSESSGGAGETQYF TGTGCCACCAGTGAATCCAGCGGGGGGGCCGGAGAGACCCAGTACTTC TRBJ2-5 TRBD2 NA 16 TRBV24-1
CASSLIGPGTGGEGYTF TGTGCCAGCAGCTTGATTGGACCCGGGACAGGGGGCGAAGGCTACACCTTC TRBJ1-2 TRBD1 NA 17 TRBV7-2
CASSLGGEQYF TGTGCCAGCAGCTTGGGAGGGGAGCAGTACTTC TRBJ2-7 TRBD2 NA 11 TRBV6-5
CASNPYEGQGYYGYTF TGTGCCAGCAATCCCTACGAGGGACAGGGGTACTATGGCTACACCTTC TRBJ1-2 TRBD1 NA 16 TRBV27